This entry is about one T cell receptor beta chain. No antigen is known for it. The V gene's germline CDR1 is DFQATT and CDR2 SNEGSKA (reference sequence). V lost 0 bases, J lost 1 base, and 12 bases lay in between. This CDR3 is built from 15 residues. This sample was taken from a study of T cells after yellow fever vaccination. Study conclusions and caveats: Among all clonotypes, a small share was observed in both CD4 and CD8 compartments.

TCRdb itself ran the 5' RACE reads through MiXCR, one entry per CDR3 protein. The profile covers hundreds of thousands of distinct CDR3 sequences, with approximately 12% appearing a single time and roughly 13% taken by the ten largest. The source is a man aged 30 to 39 who received the YFV17D yellow fever vaccine. The chain joins TRBV20-1 to TRBJ1-1, with D hard to call. This sample comprised PBMCs, obtained on the day of the yellow fever booster vaccination. The CDR3 DNA is TGCAGTGCTAGAGATTACCCAGGCACGAACACTGAAGCTTTCTTT. Translating it yields CSARDYPGTNTEAFF.